The 32 T cell receptor beta chains below come from one sample, sequenced in a study of T-cell reconstitution after alpha-beta-depleted transplantation in children. Library preparation (for TCRbeta) was performed with unique molecular identifiers. TCRdb analysed the PCR reads with MiXCR anew, one entry per CDR3 protein. The sample lists about a million distinct CDR3 sequences, about 31% occurring once. Here the sequenced sample was PBMCs, mostly from graft donor cells, taken 360 days after TCRalphabeta/CD19-depleted stem cell transplant. These receptors were collected from a boy in the first two years of life who had a stem cell transplant for SCID, so the T cells may come from the graft donor.

This clonotype was seen once. The chain links TRBV2 to TRBJ2-1; D gene uncertain. Per the germline V gene, CDR1 is SNHLY and CDR2 is FYNNEI. V was shortened by 4 bases and J by 12 bases, with 10 bases between the two germline ends. The CDR3 runs to 11 residues. The CDR3 reads CASSVTVGQFF. CDR3 DNA: TGTGCCAGCAGTGTTACCGTAGGGCAGTTCTTC.

The chain carries TRBV29-1 and TRBJ2-4; D is perhaps TRBD2 (6 bases). The CDR3 is made up of 14 amino acids. Trimming left V 1 base short and J 6 bases short, with 13 bases between. The germline gives CDR1 SQVTM, CDR2 ANQGSEA. CDR3 sequence: CSVEAGEGGNIQYF. The CDR3 DNA reads TGCAGCGTTGAAGCGGGAGAGGGCGGAAACATTCAGTACTTC.

This clonotype was counted ten times or more. The gene calls are TRBV12-3 or TRBV12-4 and TRBJ1-4; D uncertain. This CDR3 has 14 residues. Trimming took 3 bases from V and 1 from J, leaving 6 bases between them. The CDR3 bases are TGTGCCAGCAGTTTTCGAGGAACTAATGAAAAACTGTTTTTT. Amino acid sequence: CASSFRGTNEKLFF.

This clonotype was detected many times. The CDR3 here is CASSGSYNEQFF. Here the CDR3 DNA reads TGTGCCAGCAGTGGCTCCTACAATGAGCAGTTCTTC. The gene calls are TRBV9 and TRBJ2-1; no definite D call. Deletions cut 5 bases from V and 0 bases from J, with 3 bases between. CDR1 and CDR2 (germline): SGDLS, YYNGEE. The CDR3 length is 12 residues.

This clonotype was seen only a few times. Here the CDR3 reads CASSRDLEAFF. In DNA, the CDR3 is TGCGCCAGCAGCCGGGACCTAGAAGCTTTCTTT. The chain has TRBV5-1 and TRBJ1-1; perhaps TRBD1 as D (5 bases). CDR3 size: 11 residues. Germline values: CDR1 SGHRS, CDR2 YFSETQ. The V end lost 4 bases, the J end lost 8 bases, and 9 bases lay between the germline ends.

The J gene is TRBJ2-1, the V gene TRBV4-3; TRBD1 might be the D (6 bases). This CDR3 region has 16 residues. CDR1 LGHNA and CDR2 YSLEER come from the germline V gene. Deletions cut 0 bases from V and 2 bases from J, with 11 bases between. CDR3 amino acids: CASSQDFWTAYNEQFF. CDR3 sequence (DNA): TGCGCCAGCAGCCAAGATTTCTGGACAGCCTACAATGAGCAGTTCTTC.

The sample holds a few counts of this clonotype. The rearrangement joins TRBV4-3 to TRBJ2-7; 7 nucleotides line up with TRBD1. Per germline, CDR1 LGHNA and CDR2 YSLEER. With 1 base clipped from V and 5 bases from J, the junction kept 8 bases outside the gene matches. The CDR3 extends over 15 amino acids. CDR3 in amino acids: CASSQGVARGNEQYF. CDR3 nucleotide sequence: TGCGCCAGCAGCCAAGGGGTTGCCAGGGGGAACGAGCAGTACTTC.

This clonotype has just a few counts. The chain uses TRBV5-5 and TRBJ2-1, with D maybe TRBD2 (6 bases). Germline loops: CDR1 SGHKS, CDR2 YYEKEE (reference sequence). With 1 base removed from V and 6 bases from J, the gap between germline ends came to 11 bases. The CDR3 is 14 residues long. CDR3 amino acids: CASSLTWGVNEQFF. The CDR3 DNA follows: TGTGCCAGCAGCTTGACATGGGGGGTCAATGAGCAGTTCTTC.

This clonotype was seen a handful of times. The chain couples TRBV5-1 to TRBJ2-3, with D possibly TRBD2 on 5 matching bases. The length of the CDR3 is 16 residues. Germline values: CDR1 SGHRS, CDR2 YFSETQ. The V and J ends lost 2 bases and 0 bases respectively, with 13 bases between them. CDR3 protein: CASSLSGEPSTDTQYF. The CDR3 bases are TGCGCCAGCAGCTTAAGCGGAGAGCCAAGCACAGATACGCAGTATTTT.

This clonotype was seen only a few times. The chain recombines TRBV12-3 or TRBV12-4 with TRBJ2-1, with 7 bases identical to TRBD1. CDR3 length equals 15 residues. V shed 6 bases, J shed 7 bases, and the junction held 12 bases outside the gene matches. CDR3 residues: CASRTGQVRPNEQFF. CDR3 in DNA: TGTGCCAGCAGAACCGGACAGGTCCGCCCAAATGAGCAGTTCTTC.

Of note for this clonotype: The junction differs from germline at one of its ends, possibly a read error. The chain has TRBV7-3 and TRBJ2-4, with 10 nucleotides matching TRBD2. The germline V gene has CDR1 SGHTA and CDR2 FQGTGA. This CDR3 has 19 amino acids. The CDR3 protein is CTSSFPWASGGLAKNIQYF. The CDR3 DNA reads TGTACCAGCAGTTTTCCCTGGGCTAGCGGGGGACTAGCCAAAAACATTCAGTACTTC.

This clonotype was seen many times. The V call is TRBV11-1, the J call TRBJ2-5, with unresolved D. V was pared by 2 bases and J by 5 bases, with 6 bases between. The CDR3 extends over 12 amino acids. Germline-derived CDR1 and CDR2 are SGHAT and FQDESV (reference sequence). The CDR3 sequence: CASSLWAETQYF. The CDR3 DNA sequence: TGTGCCAGCAGCTTATGGGCGGAGACCCAGTACTTC.

V gene TRBV19 combines with J gene TRBJ2-7; TRBD1 agrees at 7 bases. The length of the CDR3 is 18 residues. The germline V gene encodes CDR1 LNHDA and CDR2 SQIVND (reference sequence). With V trimmed by 7 bases and J by 6 bases, 24 bases remained unmatched. For the CDR3, the DNA is TGTGCCAGTAACAGTCCCTGGGGACCCAAAACGGACAGGTGCGAGCAGTACTTC. It codes for CASNSPWGPKTDRCEQYF.

The CDR3 DNA follows: TGCGCCAGCAGCTTGGGGGCCTTATATGAGCAGTTCTTC. Translating it yields CASSLGALYEQFF. V gene TRBV5-1 combines with J gene TRBJ2-1; no firm D call. In germline, CDR1 is SGHRS, CDR2 YFSETQ. CDR3 size: 13 residues. V was pared by 0 bases and J by 8 bases, with 9 bases between.

This chain links TRBV6-1 with TRBJ1-5; 7 positions agree with TRBD1. CDR1 MNHNS and CDR2 SASEGT come from the germline V gene. The V segment lost 6 bases and the J segment 6 bases; nucleotides outside the gene matches: 11. The CDR3 has 15 residues. CDR3 bases: TGTGCCAGCAGCCGCAGGGAGGGGGCGTCTCAGCCCCAGCATTTT. Residues: CASSRREGASQPQHF.

CDR3 in DNA: TGTGCCAGCAGCTTCTACCGCCTGACTAGCTGGCCCGGGGAGCTGTTTTTT. This encodes CASSFYRLTSWPGELFF. The chain combines TRBV7-8 with TRBJ2-2; 7 nucleotides match TRBD2. Germline V CDR1 and CDR2: SGHVS, FQNEAQ. The V segment lost 3 bases and the J segment 6 bases; nucleotides outside the gene matches: 13. The CDR3 is 17 residues long.

The table lists this clonotype with a few counts. V is TRBV24-1 and J is TRBJ2-1; D is perhaps TRBD1 (5 bases). V was cut by 4 bases and J by 6 bases, with 21 bases left in between. CDR1 is KGHDR and CDR2 is SFDVKD in the germline V gene. CDR3 length: 17 residues. CDR3 protein: CATSDPARQNQGNEQFF. The CDR3 DNA is TGTGCCACCAGTGACCCCGCGAGACAAAATCAGGGCAATGAGCAGTTCTTC.

The V and J genes are TRBV11-2 and TRBJ1-2; D unclear. Deletions cut 4 bases from V and 1 base from J, with 16 bases between. Germline V gene sequence: CDR1 SGHAT, CDR2 FQNNGV. This CDR3 spans 16 amino acids. The CDR3 sequence is CASSSLGSVLNYGYTF. The CDR3 nucleotides read TGTGCCAGCAGCTCCCTGGGCTCCGTCCTTAACTATGGCTACACCTTC. Using reference TRBV11-2 and TRBJ1-2 for the parts outside the CDR3, the full variable domain is EAGVAQSPRYKIIEKRQSVAFWCNPISGHATLYWYQQILGQGPKLLIQFQNNGVVDDSQLPKDRFSAERLKGVDSTLKIQPAKLEDSAVYLCASSSLGSVLNYGYTFGSGTRLTVV.

This chain connects TRBV20-1 to TRBJ2-2, with TRBD2 matching over 7 bases. The CDR3 runs to 15 residues. Germline CDR1 is DFQATT and CDR2 is SNEGSKA (reference sequence). Germline trimming cut 5 bases from V and 0 bases from J; bases unmatched to any gene: 6. CDR3 nucleotides: TGCAGTGCTCCCCGGGGGGATTCGAACACCGGGGAGCTGTTTTTT. Residues: CSAPRGDSNTGELFF.

This clonotype was seen ten or more times. The chain recombines TRBV12-3 or TRBV12-4 with TRBJ1-1; D is perhaps TRBD1 (6 bases). The V and J ends lost 6 bases and 5 bases respectively, with 19 bases between them. The CDR3 spans 15 residues. Here the CDR3 DNA reads TGTGCCAGCAGCCCTGGTCAGGGGAGGGATACTGAAGCTTTCTTT. Its translation: CASSPGQGRDTEAFF.

J is TRBJ1-5 and V is TRBV20-1, with unresolved D. Trimming took off 0 bases at V and 11 bases at J, with 14 bases between the two ends. Per germline, CDR1 DFQATT and CDR2 SNEGSKA (reference sequence). The CDR3 spans 13 residues. The CDR3 coding sequence is TGCAGTGCTAGAGAAACGCGGGGAGGTTCCCAGCATTTT. Translation: CSARETRGGSQHF.

The chain's CDR3 is CSVGGRTTLNYGYTF. CDR3 coding DNA: TGCAGCGTTGGGGGGCGGACAACCCTTAACTATGGCTACACCTTC. The genes are TRBV29-1 and TRBJ1-2, with D perhaps TRBD1 (6 bases). Per germline, CDR1 SQVTM and CDR2 ANQGSEA. The V end was cut by 4 bases, the J end by 1 base, with 16 bases between. This CDR3 contains 15 residues.

This clonotype has only a few counts. The chain employs TRBV6-1 and TRBJ2-2, with D possibly called TRBD1 or TRBD2 (6 bases each). The V and J ends lost 5 bases and 4 bases respectively, with 23 bases between them. Germline values: CDR1 MNHNS, CDR2 SASEGT. The CDR3 contains 18 residues. In DNA form, the CDR3 reads TGTGCCAGCAGTCCCTACCGGCTCAAACAGGGAGGCACCGGGGAGCTGTTTTTT. Its protein is CASSPYRLKQGGTGELFF.

The table lists this clonotype with a few counts. This chain joins TRBV5-1 and TRBJ2-1, with TRBD1 matching 7 bases. This CDR3 spans 15 amino acids. V shed 0 bases, J shed 7 bases, and the junction held 7 bases outside the gene matches. CDR1 SGHRS and CDR2 YFSETQ come from the germline V gene. CDR3 sequence: CASSLVTGIRNEQFF. CDR3 sequence (DNA): TGCGCCAGCAGCTTGGTGACAGGGATTAGGAATGAGCAGTTCTTC.

In nucleotides, the CDR3 is TGTGCCAGCAGTTCCCGACTAGTAGGGCGCACAGATACGCAGTATTTT. Protein: CASSSRLVGRTDTQYF. V usage is TRBV12-3 or TRBV12-4 and J usage is TRBJ2-3; perhaps TRBD2 as D (6 bases). Trimming cost V 4 bases and J 1 base, with 15 bases left between them. CDR3 size: 16 residues.

This clonotype has more than one count but fewer than ten. The chain carries TRBV12-3 or TRBV12-4 and TRBJ2-4, with D hard to call. The CDR3 sequence is 14 residues long. V gave up 3 bases and J gave up 2 bases, with 8 bases separating them. The CDR3 bases are TGTGCCAGCAGTTTGGGGTTTCCCAAAAACATTCAGTACTTC. This translates into CASSLGFPKNIQYF.

The chain couples TRBV18 to TRBJ2-3; a weak D match, TRBD1 (6 bases). Trimming cost V 5 bases and J 4 bases, with 10 bases left between them. The CDR3 consists of 13 residues. From germline, CDR1 is KGHSH and CDR2 LQKENI. The DNA of the CDR3 is TGTGCCAGCTCAGGGTCAGGGGCAGATACGCAGTATTTT. As protein: CASSGSGADTQYF.

The chain links TRBV5-1 to TRBJ2-3; D gene uncertain. CDR3 length: 16 residues. V lost 4 bases to trimming and J lost 1 base, with 16 bases between them. The V gene's germline CDR1 is SGHRS and CDR2 YFSETQ. The CDR3 DNA is TGCGCCAGCAGCAGCTTCGGACCTGTAGGCACAGATACGCAGTATTTT. Its protein is CASSSFGPVGTDTQYF. Variable domain in full (rest from reference TRBV5-1 and TRBJ2-3): KAGVTQTPRYLIKTRGQQVTLSCSPISGHRSVSWYQQTPGQGLQFLFEYFSETQRNKGNFPGRFSGRQFSNSRSEMNVSTLELGDSALYLCASSSFGPVGTDTQYFGPGTRLTVL.

This clonotype was picked up a small number of times. CDR3 residues: CASSFIGSNTGELFF. Here the CDR3 DNA reads TGCGCCAGCAGCTTCATCGGATCGAACACCGGGGAGCTGTTTTTT. The gene calls are TRBV5-1 and TRBJ2-2; unclear D gene. CDR1 and CDR2 from the germline V gene are SGHRS and YFSETQ. V lost 2 bases and J lost 0, with 8 bases in between. The CDR3 runs 15 residues.

The chain uses TRBV12-3 or TRBV12-4 and TRBJ1-1, with 8 bases identical to TRBD1. The ends lost 5 bases at V and 5 bases at J; junction bases unmatched: 10. This CDR3 contains 15 residues. In nucleotides, the CDR3 is TGTGCCAGCAGTCCCACCGCAGGGGGCCGGACTGAAGCTTTCTTT. Amino acids: CASSPTAGGRTEAFF.

The chain employs TRBV12-3 or TRBV12-4 and TRBJ1-3; D perhaps matches TRBD1 (5 bases). The length of the CDR3 is 15 residues. V was shortened by 3 bases and J by 3 bases, with 12 bases between the two germline ends. For the CDR3, the DNA is TGTGCCAGCAGTTTTGGGGGTCTCGTTGGAAACACCATATATTTT. Translated: CASSFGGLVGNTIYF.

The chain has TRBV20-1 and TRBJ2-1; D may be TRBD1 (5 bases). Germline V gene sequence: CDR1 DFQATT, CDR2 SNEGSKA (reference sequence). Trimming pared 5 bases from V and 4 bases from J, leaving 18 bases between. This CDR3 comprises 15 residues. CDR3 DNA sequence: TGCAGTGCTCTTTTTTTTGGGGCGATATACAATGAGCAGTTCTTC. Protein product: CSALFFGAIYNEQFF.